Following are 10 T cell receptor beta chains from one sample sequenced in a study of beta chain features in type 1 diabetes. Every isolated RNA sample was fully reverse transcribed, so sequencing captured expressed TCRB transcripts. Here immunoSEQ multiplex PCR was the method, and the copy in TCRdb shows in-frame clones only, minus some. The sample includes 640,000 or so clones, roughly an eighth of them seen just once. The antigens of these receptors remain unknown. Study-level points and caveats: Type 1 diabetes patients showed a moderate but significant shortening of TCRB CDR3s in all four CD4+ subsets.

The sample comprised naive CD4+ T cells from blood. These TCRs come from a young man with type 1 diabetes.

The chain combines TRBV5-1 with TRBJ1-4; D call uncertain. The CDR3 is 14 amino acids. Germline CDR1 reads SGHRS; CDR2 reads YFSETQ. The V and J ends lost 2 bases and 0 bases respectively, with 5 bases between them. The CDR3 region is CASSFTATNEKLFF. DNA of the CDR3: TGCGCCAGCAGCTTCACAGCAACTAATGAAAAACTGTTTTTT.

This sequence joins TRBV4-3 and TRBJ2-7; D remains unclear. Germline CDR1 LGHNA, CDR2 YSLEER. The CDR3 contains 13 residues. Trimming took 5 bases from V and 4 from J, leaving 12 bases between them. The DNA for the CDR3 is TGCGCCAGCAGCACCGAAAAGGGATACGAGCAGTACTTC. It codes for CASSTEKGYEQYF.

Here the CDR3 reads CAISEGEGQGVYEQYF. The CDR3 region has the DNA TGTGCCATCAGTGAGGGAGAGGGACAGGGAGTCTACGAGCAGTACTTC. This rearrangement joins TRBV10-3 to TRBJ2-7, with 9 bases lining up with TRBD1. Germline assignment: CDR1 ENHRY and CDR2 SYGVKD. CDR3 length: 16 amino acids. Trimming at V came to 2 bases and at J to 3 bases, leaving 8 bases not matched to a gene.

This chain uses TRBV30 with TRBJ2-3; D may match TRBD1 or TRBD2 (6 bases each). Per the germline V gene, CDR1 is GTSNPN and CDR2 is SVGIG (reference sequence). V was shortened by 7 bases and J by 8 bases, with 13 bases between the two germline ends. The CDR3 has 11 amino acids. CDR3 residues: CALLKGGTQYF. The DNA of the CDR3 is TGTGCCTTACTAAAGGGGGGTACGCAGTATTTT.

This clone came up a few times. This rearrangement joins TRBV29-1 to TRBJ1-4; D call uncertain. This CDR3 has 12 residues. Germline CDR1 is SQVTM and CDR2 is ANQGSEA. Trimming left V 1 base short and J 12 bases short, with 12 bases between. Here the CDR3 reads CSVEGGYRELFF. The CDR3, as DNA: TGCAGCGTTGAAGGGGGTTACAGAGAACTGTTTTTT.

This clone was found a few times. The chain is built from TRBV13 and TRBJ2-1; D might be TRBD2 (6 bases). V lost 5 bases, J lost 12 bases, and 11 bases lay in between. The CDR3 loop spans 11 amino acids. Germline V gene data show CDR1 as PRHDT and CDR2 as FYEKMQ (reference sequence). This chain's CDR3 is CASSLTGGQFF. The CDR3 DNA reads TGTGCCAGCAGCCTGACCGGGGGGCAGTTCTTC.

This clone came up a few times. The chain carries TRBV2 and TRBJ1-4; D gene uncertain. The germline V and J ends were trimmed by 4 bases and 8 bases, with 11 bases remaining between them. CDR3 length: 13 residues. The germline V gene has CDR1 SNHLY and CDR2 FYNNEI. CDR3 in amino acids: CASSAPGREKLFF. DNA of the CDR3: TGTGCCAGCAGTGCTCCCGGTAGGGAAAAACTGTTTTTT.

This clone showed up just a few times. This CDR3 is CASSIAYEQFF. Written as DNA, the CDR3 is TGTGCCAGCAGTATAGCCTATGAGCAGTTCTTC. This chain links TRBV6-1 with TRBJ2-1; no firm D call. Trimming shortened V by 5 bases and J by 8 bases, and 7 bases separated the two germline ends. CDR3 length: 11 residues. CDR1 is MNHNS, CDR2 SASEGT, per germline.

This clone was seen only a few times. The chain joins TRBV2 to TRBJ2-1; D may be TRBD1 or TRBD2 (5 bases each). The CDR3 has 13 amino acids. Per the germline V gene, CDR1 is SNHLY and CDR2 is FYNNEI. The germline V and J ends were trimmed by 5 bases and 4 bases, with 9 bases remaining between them. Here the CDR3 reads CASSRGRYNEQFF. CDR3 bases: TGTGCCAGCAGTCGGGGCCGGTACAATGAGCAGTTCTTC.

This clone was seen only a few times. The genes are TRBV7-2 and TRBJ1-5; possible D gene TRBD1, 5 bases. V lost 5 bases, J lost 6 bases, and 11 bases lay in between. Germline CDR1 is SGHTA and CDR2 is FQGNSA. The CDR3 has 13 amino acids. CDR3 protein: CASSLGGTQPQHF. The CDR3 nucleotides read TGTGCCAGCAGCCTCGGGGGGACTCAGCCCCAGCATTTT.